This T cell receptor (beta chain) was recorded in a study of Ad26.COV2.S vaccination and SARS-CoV-2 variants. The study's findings and limits: Ad26.COV2.S recipients had broader spike-specific TCRs (P = 0.0014).

TCRdb's copy holds only in-frame clones and misses some; the assay was immunoSEQ multiplex PCR. The sample contains about 390,000 clones, 70% to 90% of which appear only once. Note on this clone: The antigen is undetermined.

Germline CDR1 is SSHAT and CDR2 is FNYEAQ (reference sequence). The ends were cut back, 5 bases at V and 5 bases at J, with 18 bases in the middle. The CDR3 extends over 16 amino acids. Specified treatment: about 20 received Ad26.COV2.S at low or high dose, single or two shots; about 5 received placebo; per-sample allocation not given. Sampling took place 63 days after the first vaccine or placebo injection. The receptor was isolated from a person between 18 and 65 years old who received the Ad26.COV2.S COVID-19 vaccine or a placebo. The V and J genes are TRBV7-7 and TRBJ2-2; tentatively, D is TRBD1 (6 bases). This material consisted of peripheral blood, taken in a trial of Ad26.COV2.S vaccine versus placebo. The CDR3 nucleotides are TGTGCCAGCAGCCAAGAGGACAGCCTGGGGACCGGGGAGCTGTTTTTT. Residues: CASSQEDSLGTGELFF.